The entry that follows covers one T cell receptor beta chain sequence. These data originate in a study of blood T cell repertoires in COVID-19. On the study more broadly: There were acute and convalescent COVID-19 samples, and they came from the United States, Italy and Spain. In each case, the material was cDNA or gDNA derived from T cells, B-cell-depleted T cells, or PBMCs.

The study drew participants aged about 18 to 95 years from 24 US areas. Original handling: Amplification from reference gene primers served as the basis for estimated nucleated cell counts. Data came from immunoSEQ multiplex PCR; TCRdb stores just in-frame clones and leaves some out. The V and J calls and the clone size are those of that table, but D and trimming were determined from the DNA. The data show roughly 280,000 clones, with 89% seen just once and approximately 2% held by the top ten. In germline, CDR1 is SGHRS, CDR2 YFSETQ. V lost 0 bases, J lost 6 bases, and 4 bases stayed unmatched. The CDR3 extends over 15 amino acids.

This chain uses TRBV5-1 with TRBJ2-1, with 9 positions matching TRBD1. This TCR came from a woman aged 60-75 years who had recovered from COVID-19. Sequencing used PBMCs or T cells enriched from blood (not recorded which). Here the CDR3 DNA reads TGCGCCAGCAGCTTGGGGGACAGGGTAGGCAATGAGCAGTTCTTC. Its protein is CASSLGDRVGNEQFF.